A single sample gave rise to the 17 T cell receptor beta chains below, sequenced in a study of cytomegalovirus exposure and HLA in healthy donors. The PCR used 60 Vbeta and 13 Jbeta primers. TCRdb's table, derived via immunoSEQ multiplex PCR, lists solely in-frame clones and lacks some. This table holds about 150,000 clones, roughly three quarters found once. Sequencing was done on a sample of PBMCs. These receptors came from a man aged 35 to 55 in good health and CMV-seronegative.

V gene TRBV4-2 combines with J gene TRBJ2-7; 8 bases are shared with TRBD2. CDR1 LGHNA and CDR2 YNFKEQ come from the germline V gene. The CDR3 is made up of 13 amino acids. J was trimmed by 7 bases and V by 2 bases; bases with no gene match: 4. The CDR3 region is CASSQTGTREQYF. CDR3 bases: TGTGCCAGCAGCCAAACCGGGACTAGGGAGCAGTACTTC.

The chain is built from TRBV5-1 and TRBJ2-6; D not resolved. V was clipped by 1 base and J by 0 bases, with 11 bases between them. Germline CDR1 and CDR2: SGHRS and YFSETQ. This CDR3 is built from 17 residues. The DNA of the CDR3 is TGCGCCAGCAGCTTGTTAATCGGTAGCTCTGGGGCCAACGTCCTGACTTTC. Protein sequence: CASSLLIGSSGANVLTF.

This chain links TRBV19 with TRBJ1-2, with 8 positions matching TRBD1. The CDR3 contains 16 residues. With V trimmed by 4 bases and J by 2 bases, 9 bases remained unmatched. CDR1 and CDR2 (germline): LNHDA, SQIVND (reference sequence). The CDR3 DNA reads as TGTGCCAGTAGTAGTCTCCGGACAGGGAACAACTATGGCTACACCTTC. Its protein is CASSSLRTGNNYGYTF.

The CDR3 bases are TGCGCCAGCAGCTTCAGGGTCCAAGGGTCTGGAAACACCATATATTTT. It translates to CASSFRVQGSGNTIYF. The chain uses TRBV4-1 and TRBJ1-3; a possible D gene is TRBD1 (5 bases). This CDR3 is 16 amino acids long. CDR1 and CDR2 (germline): MGHRA, YSYEKL. V was trimmed by 5 bases and J by 1 base, leaving 15 bases between them.

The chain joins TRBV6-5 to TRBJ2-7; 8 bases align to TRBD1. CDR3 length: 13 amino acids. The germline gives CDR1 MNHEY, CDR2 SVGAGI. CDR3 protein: CSVMDRAKGEQYF. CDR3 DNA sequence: TGTTCCGTTATGGACAGGGCGAAGGGCGAGCAGTACTTC.

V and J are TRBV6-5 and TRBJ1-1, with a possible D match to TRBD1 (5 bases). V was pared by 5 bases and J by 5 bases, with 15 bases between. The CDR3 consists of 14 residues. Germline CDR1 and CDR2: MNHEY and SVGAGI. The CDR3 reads CASSGGQGDTEAFF. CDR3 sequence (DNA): TGTGCCAGCAGTGGCGGCCAGGGTGATACTGAAGCTTTCTTT.

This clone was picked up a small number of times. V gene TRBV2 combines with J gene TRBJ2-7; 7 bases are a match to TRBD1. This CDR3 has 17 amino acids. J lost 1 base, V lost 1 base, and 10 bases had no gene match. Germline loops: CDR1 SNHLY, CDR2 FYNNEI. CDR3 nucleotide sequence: TGTGCCAGCAGTGAAGGGGGAGAGTACAGGGGTTCCTACGAGCAGTACTTC. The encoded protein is CASSEGGEYRGSYEQYF.

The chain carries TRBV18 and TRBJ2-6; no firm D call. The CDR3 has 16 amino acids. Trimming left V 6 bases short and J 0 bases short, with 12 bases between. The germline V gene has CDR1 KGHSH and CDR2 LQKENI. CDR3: CASSGPVGSGANVLTF. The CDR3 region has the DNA TGTGCCAGCTCGGGCCCGGTCGGCTCTGGGGCCAACGTCCTGACTTTC.

The CDR3 DNA follows: TGCGCCAGCAGCCAAATCCTATCCAGCGGGAGCAATGAGCAGTTCTTC. Translating gives CASSQILSSGSNEQFF. J is TRBJ2-1 and V is TRBV4-1; TRBD2 aligns across 8 bases. CDR3 length: 16 amino acids. V was clipped by 2 bases and J by 6 bases; unmatched bases: 9. The germline V gene has CDR1 MGHRA and CDR2 YSYEKL.

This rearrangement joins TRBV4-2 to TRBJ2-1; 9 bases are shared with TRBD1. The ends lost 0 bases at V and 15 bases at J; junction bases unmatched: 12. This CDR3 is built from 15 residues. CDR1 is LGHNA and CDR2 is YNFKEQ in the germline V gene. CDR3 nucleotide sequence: TGTGCCAGCAGCCAAGATAGGGAAACCGGGACAGGGAGGTTCTTC. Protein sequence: CASSQDRETGTGRFF.

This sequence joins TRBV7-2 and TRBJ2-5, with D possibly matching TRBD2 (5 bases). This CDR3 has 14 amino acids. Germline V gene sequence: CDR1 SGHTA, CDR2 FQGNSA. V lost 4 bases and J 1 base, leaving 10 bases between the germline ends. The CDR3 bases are TGTGCCAGCAGCTACGGACTGCTCCAAGAGACCCAGTACTTC. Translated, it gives CASSYGLLQETQYF.

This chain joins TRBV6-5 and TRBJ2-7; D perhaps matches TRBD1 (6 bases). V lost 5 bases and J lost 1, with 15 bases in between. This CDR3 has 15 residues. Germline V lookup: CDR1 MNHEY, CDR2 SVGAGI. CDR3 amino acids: CASSAIGGVSYEQYF. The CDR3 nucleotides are TGTGCCAGCAGTGCTATAGGGGGTGTTTCCTACGAGCAGTACTTC.

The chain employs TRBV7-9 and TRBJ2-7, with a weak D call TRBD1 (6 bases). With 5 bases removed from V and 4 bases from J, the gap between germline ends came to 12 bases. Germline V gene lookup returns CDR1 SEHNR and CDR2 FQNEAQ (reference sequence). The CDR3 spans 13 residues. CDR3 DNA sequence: TGTGCCAGCAGCCTAGAGGGACAATACGAGCAGTACTTC. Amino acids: CASSLEGQYEQYF. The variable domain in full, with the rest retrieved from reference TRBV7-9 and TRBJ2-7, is DTGVSQNPRHKITKRGQNVTFRCDPISEHNRLYWYRQTLGQGPEFLTYFQNEAQLEKSRLLSDRFSAERPKGSFSTLEIQRTEQGDSAMYLCASSLEGQYEQYFGPGTRLTVT.

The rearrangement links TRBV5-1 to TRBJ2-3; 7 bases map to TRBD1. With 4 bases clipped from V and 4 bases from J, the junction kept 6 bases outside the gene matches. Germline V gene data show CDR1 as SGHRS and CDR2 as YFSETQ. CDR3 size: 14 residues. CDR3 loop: CASSPRQGPDTQYF. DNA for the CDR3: TGCGCCAGCAGCCCTAGACAGGGACCAGATACGCAGTATTTT.

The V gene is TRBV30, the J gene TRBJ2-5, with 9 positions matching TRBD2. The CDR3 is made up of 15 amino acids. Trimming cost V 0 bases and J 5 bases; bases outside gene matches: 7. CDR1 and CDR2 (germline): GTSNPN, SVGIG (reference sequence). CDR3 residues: CAWSVGAGGGETQYF. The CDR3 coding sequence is TGTGCCTGGAGTGTAGGGGCGGGAGGGGGTGAGACCCAGTACTTC.

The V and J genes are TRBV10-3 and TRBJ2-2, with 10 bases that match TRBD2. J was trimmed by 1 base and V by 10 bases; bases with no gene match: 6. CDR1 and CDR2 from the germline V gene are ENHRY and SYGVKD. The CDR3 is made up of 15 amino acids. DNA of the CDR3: TGTGCCACGGTCAGGACTAGCGGGAACACCGGGGAGCTGTTTTTT. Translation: CATVRTSGNTGELFF.

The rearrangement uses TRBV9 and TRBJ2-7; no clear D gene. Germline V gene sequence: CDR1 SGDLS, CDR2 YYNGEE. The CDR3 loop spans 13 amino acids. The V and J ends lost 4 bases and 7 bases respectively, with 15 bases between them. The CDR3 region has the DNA TGTGCCAGCAGCTTGAGACTTAGTGGGGAGCAGTACTTC. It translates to CASSLRLSGEQYF. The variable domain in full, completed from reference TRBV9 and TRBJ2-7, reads DSGVTQTPKHLITATGQRVTLRCSPRSGDLSVYWYQQSLDQGLQFLIQYYNGEERAKGNILERFSAQQFPDLHSELNLSSLELGDSALYFCASSLRLSGEQYFGPGTRLTVT.